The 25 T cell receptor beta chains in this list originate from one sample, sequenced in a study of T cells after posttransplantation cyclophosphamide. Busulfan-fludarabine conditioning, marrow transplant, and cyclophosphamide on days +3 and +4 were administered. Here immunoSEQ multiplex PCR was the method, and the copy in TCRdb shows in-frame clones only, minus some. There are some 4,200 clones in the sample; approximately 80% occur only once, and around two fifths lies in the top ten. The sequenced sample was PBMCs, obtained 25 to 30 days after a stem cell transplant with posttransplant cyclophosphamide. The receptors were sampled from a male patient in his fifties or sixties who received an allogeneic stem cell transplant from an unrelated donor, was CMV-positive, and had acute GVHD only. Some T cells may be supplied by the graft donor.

The DNA for the CDR3 is TGTGCCATCAGCTCGACAGGGGGCAGGGACGAGCAGTACTTC. It specifies CAISSTGGRDEQYF. The V and J genes are TRBV10-3 and TRBJ2-7, with 10 bases fitting TRBD1. The CDR3 sequence is 14 residues long. The V gene's germline CDR1 is ENHRY and CDR2 SYGVKD. Trimming cost V 6 bases and J 5 bases; bases outside gene matches: 7.

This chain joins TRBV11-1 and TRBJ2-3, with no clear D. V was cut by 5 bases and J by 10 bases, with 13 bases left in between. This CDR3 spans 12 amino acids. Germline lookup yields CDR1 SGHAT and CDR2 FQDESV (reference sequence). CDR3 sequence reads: CASSPREDSQYF. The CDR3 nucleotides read TGTGCCAGCAGCCCCCGCGAGGATTCGCAGTATTTT.

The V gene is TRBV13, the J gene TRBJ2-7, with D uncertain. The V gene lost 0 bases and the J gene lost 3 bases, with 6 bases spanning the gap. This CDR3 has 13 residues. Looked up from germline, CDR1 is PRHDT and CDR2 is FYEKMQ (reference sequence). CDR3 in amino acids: CASSLGRGYEQYF. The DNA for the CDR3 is TGTGCCAGCAGCTTAGGCCGCGGCTACGAGCAGTACTTC.

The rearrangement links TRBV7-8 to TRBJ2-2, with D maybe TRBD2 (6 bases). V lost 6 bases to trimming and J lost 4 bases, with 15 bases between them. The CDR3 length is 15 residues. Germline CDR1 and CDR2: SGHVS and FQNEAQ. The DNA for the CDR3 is TGTGCCAGCAGGGGGTCGGGAGTTGGCACCGGGGAGCTGTTTTTT. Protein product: CASRGSGVGTGELFF.

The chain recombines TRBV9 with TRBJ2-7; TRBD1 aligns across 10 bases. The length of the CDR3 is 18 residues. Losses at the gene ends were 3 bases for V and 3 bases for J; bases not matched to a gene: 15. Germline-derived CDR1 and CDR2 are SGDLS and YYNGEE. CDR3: CASSDNRDRGQPGYEQYF. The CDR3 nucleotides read TGTGCCAGCAGCGACAACCGGGACAGGGGTCAGCCGGGCTACGAGCAGTACTTC.

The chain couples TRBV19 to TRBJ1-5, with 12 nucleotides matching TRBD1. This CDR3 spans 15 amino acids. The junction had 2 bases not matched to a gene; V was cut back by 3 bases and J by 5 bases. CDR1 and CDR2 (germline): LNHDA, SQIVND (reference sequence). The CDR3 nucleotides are TGTGCCAGTAGTATCGGGACAGGGGGCTATCAGCCCCAGCATTTT. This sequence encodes CASSIGTGGYQPQHF.

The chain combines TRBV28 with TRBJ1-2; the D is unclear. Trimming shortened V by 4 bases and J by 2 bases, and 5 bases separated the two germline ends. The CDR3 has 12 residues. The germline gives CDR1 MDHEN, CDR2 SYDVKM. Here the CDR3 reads CASSSQNYGYTF. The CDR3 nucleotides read TGTGCCAGCAGTTCACAGAACTATGGCTACACCTTC.

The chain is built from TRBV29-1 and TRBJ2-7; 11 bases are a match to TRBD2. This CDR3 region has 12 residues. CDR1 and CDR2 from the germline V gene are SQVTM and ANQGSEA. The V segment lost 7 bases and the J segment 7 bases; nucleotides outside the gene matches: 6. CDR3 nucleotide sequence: TGCAGCGCCAGGACTAGCGGGCTTGAGCAGTACTTC. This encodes CSARTSGLEQYF.

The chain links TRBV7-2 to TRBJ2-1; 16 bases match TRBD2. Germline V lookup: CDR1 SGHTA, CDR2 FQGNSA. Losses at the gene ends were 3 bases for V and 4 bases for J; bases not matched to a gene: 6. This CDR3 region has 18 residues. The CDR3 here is CASSLGLAGGPGYNEQFF. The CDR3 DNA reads TGTGCCAGCAGCTTGGGACTAGCGGGAGGGCCGGGTTACAATGAGCAGTTCTTC.

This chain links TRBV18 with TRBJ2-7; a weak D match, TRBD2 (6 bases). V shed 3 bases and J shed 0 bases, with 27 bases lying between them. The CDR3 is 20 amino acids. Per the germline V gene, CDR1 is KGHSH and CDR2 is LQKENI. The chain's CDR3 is CASSPTRTLGGVLTSYEQYF. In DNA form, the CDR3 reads TGTGCCAGCTCACCGACACGGACTCTCGGCGGGGTACTGACCTCCTACGAGCAGTACTTC.

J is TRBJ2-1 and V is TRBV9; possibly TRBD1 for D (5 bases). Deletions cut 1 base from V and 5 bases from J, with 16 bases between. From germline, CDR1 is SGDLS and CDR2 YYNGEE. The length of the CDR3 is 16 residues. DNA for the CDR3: TGTGCCAGCAGCGTATTTATCCAGGGTGGACACAATGAGCAGTTCTTC. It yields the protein CASSVFIQGGHNEQFF.

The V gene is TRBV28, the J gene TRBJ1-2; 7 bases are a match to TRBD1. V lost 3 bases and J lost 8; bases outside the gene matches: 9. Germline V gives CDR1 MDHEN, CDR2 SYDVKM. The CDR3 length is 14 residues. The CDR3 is CASSLEGARDGYTF. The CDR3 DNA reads TGTGCCAGCAGTTTGGAGGGGGCGAGAGACGGCTACACCTTC.

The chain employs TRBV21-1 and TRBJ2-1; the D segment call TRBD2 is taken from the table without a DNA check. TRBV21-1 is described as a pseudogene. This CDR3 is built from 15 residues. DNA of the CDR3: TGTGCCAGCCCCACCATTGGCCTAGTCTTAAATGAGCAGTTCTTC. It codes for CASPTIGLVLNEQFF.

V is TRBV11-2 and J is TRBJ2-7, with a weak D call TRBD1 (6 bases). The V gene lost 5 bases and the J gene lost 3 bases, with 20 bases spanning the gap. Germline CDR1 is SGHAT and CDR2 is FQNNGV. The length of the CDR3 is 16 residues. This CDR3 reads CASSPSTGTHYYEQYF. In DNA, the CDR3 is TGTGCCAGCAGCCCGAGTACAGGGACCCACTACTACGAGCAGTACTTC.

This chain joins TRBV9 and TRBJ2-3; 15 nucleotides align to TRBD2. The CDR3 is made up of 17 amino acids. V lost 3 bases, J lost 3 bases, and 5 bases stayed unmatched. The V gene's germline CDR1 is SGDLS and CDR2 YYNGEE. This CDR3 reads CASSGRTSGGATDTQYF. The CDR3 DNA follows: TGTGCCAGCAGCGGCCGGACTAGCGGGGGGGCGACAGATACGCAGTATTTT.

DNA for the CDR3: TGTGCCAGCAGTTCTCCCCCTCCCAGGCGGGACGGGGAGCTGTTTTTT. As protein: CASSSPPPRRDGELFF. This chain links TRBV27 with TRBJ2-2; D perhaps matches TRBD2 (6 bases). Trimming shortened V by 4 bases and J by 7 bases, and 19 bases separated the two germline ends. The CDR3 is made up of 16 amino acids. The germline CDR1 and CDR2 sequences are MNHEY and SMNVEV (reference sequence).

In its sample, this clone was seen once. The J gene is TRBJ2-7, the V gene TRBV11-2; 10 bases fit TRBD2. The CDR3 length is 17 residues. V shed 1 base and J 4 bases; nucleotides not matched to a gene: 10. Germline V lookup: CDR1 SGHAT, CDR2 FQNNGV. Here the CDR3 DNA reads TGTGCCAGCAGCTTAGGGGCTACTAGCGGGGTCACTTACGAGCAGTACTTC. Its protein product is CASSLGATSGVTYEQYF. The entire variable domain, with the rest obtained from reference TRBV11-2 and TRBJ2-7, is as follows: EAGVAQSPRYKIIEKRQSVAFWCNPISGHATLYWYQQILGQGPKLLIQFQNNGVVDDSQLPKDRFSAERLKGVDSTLKIQPAKLEDSAVYLCASSLGATSGVTYEQYFGPGTRLTVT.

CDR3 DNA: TGTGCCAGCAGTCCACCAGGGTTATATGGCTACACCTTC. Its translation is CASSPPGLYGYTF. This chain uses TRBV6-1 with TRBJ1-2; possibly TRBD1 for D (5 bases). Trimming removed 5 bases at V and 5 bases at J, with 12 bases between. This CDR3 region has 13 residues. Germline assignment: CDR1 MNHNS and CDR2 SASEGT.

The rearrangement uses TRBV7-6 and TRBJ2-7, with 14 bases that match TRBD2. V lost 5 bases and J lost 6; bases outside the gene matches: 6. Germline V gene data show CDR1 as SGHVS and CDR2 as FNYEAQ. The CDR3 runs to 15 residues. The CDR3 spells CASSPGLAGAGEQYF. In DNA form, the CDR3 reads TGTGCCAGCAGCCCGGGACTAGCGGGAGCGGGCGAGCAGTACTTC. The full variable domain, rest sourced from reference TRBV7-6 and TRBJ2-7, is GAGVSQSPRYKVTKRGQDVALRCDPISGHVSLYWYRQALGQGPEFLTYFNYEAQQDKSGLPNDRFSAERPEGSISTLTIQRTEQRDSAMYRCASSPGLAGAGEQYFGPGTRLTVT.

CDR3 in DNA: TGTGCCAGTAGTATAGTGGGACAGGGAAATTCACCCCTCCACTTT. Translating it yields CASSIVGQGNSPLHF. V usage is TRBV19 and J usage is TRBJ1-6; TRBD1 agrees at 9 bases. This CDR3 comprises 15 residues. V was pared by 1 base and J by 7 bases, with 2 bases of the junction left unmatched. Germline CDR1 reads LNHDA; CDR2 reads SQIVND (reference sequence).

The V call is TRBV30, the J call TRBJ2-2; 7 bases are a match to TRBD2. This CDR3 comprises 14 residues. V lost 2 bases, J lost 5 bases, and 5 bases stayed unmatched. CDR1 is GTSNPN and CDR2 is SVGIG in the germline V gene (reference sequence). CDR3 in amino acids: CAWSWEGDTGELFF. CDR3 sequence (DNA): TGTGCCTGGAGTTGGGAGGGCGATACCGGGGAGCTGTTTTTT.

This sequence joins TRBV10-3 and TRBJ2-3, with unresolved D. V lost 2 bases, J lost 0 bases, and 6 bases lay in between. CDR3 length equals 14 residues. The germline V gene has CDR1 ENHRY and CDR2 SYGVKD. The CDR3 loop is CAISEAFSTDTQYF. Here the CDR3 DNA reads TGTGCCATCAGTGAGGCGTTCAGCACAGATACGCAGTATTTT.

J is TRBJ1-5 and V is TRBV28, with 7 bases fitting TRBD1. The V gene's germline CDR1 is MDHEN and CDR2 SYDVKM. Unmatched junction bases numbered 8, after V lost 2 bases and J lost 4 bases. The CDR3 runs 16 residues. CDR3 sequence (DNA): TGTGCCAGCAGTTTACTACAGGGGAAAGCAAATCAGCCCCAGCATTTT. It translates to CASSLLQGKANQPQHF.

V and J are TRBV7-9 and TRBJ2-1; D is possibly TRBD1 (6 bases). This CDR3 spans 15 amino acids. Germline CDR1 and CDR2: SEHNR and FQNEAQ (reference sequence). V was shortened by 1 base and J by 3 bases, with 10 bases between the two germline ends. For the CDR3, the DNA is TGTGCCAGCAGCTTAGGGGGGCTCGGCTACAATGAGCAGTTCTTC. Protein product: CASSLGGLGYNEQFF.

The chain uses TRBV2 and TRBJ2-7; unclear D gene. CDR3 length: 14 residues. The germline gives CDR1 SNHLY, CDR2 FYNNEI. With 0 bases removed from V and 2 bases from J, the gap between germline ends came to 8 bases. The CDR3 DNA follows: TGTGCCAGCAGTGAAGCGGGTCAGGCCTACGAGCAGTACTTC. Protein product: CASSEAGQAYEQYF.